These T cell receptor beta chains were read from a single sample in a study of blood T cells in healthy people across ages. TCRdb re-analysed the 5' RACE reads in MiXCR, keeping a single row per CDR3 protein. The sample yields some 710,000 distinct CDR3 sequences, about a fifth seen once. Material: blood. Source of these receptors: a man aged 65-85 years in good health. Each CDR3 is given with its conserved first and last residue. The D gene is left open where the match is weak. The size field is filled for only some rows; it gives once, few, many or a size class.

V: TRBV20-1
size: many
J: TRBJ2-7
D: TRBD1
CDR3: CSGRQGVGEQYF
DNA: TGCAGTGGACGACAGGGGGTCGGCGAGCAGTACTTC

V: TRBV6-1
size: few
J: TRBJ1-5
D: .
CDR3: CASSGEIYQPQHF
DNA: TGTGCCAGCAGTGGGGAGATATATCAGCCCCAGCATTTT

V: TRBV10-3
size: .
J: TRBJ1-2
D: .
CDR3: CAISESKAERGNDYGYTF
DNA: TGTGCCATCAGTGAGTCTAAGGCGGAAAGAGGCAATGACTATGGCTACACCTTC

V: TRBV9
size: few
J: TRBJ2-1
D: TRBD2
CDR3: CASGRRGGTSNNEQFF
DNA: TGTGCCAGCGGCCGAAGGGGCGGGACTAGTAACAATGAGCAGTTCTTC

V: TRBV29-1
size: .
J: TRBJ1-2
D: .
CDR3: CSALRGRGYTF
DNA: TGCAGCGCCCTTCGGGGTAGAGGCTACACCTTC

V: TRBV7-9
size: many
J: TRBJ2-1
D: .
CDR3: CASSLEHEQFF
DNA: TGTGCCAGCAGCTTAGAGCATGAGCAGTTCTTC

V: TRBV7-3
size: many
J: TRBJ2-1
D: .
CDR3: CASSLTWGEREQFF
DNA: TGTGCCAGCAGCTTAACATGGGGAGAGCGGGAGCAGTTCTTC

V: TRBV19
size: .
J: TRBJ2-3
D: TRBD1
CDR3: CASTRTGTADTQYF
DNA: TGTGCCAGTACTCGGACAGGGACTGCAGATACGCAGTATTTT

V: TRBV6-5
size: few
J: TRBJ1-1
D: .
CDR3: CASSPSRLDGEAFF
DNA: TGTGCCAGCAGTCCTTCTCGGTTGGACGGTGAAGCTTTCTTT

V: TRBV20-1
size: many
J: TRBJ1-1
D: .
CDR3: CSAPAGQGWTEAFF
DNA: TGCAGTGCCCCAGCAGGGCAGGGCTGGACTGAAGCTTTCTTT

V: TRBV18
size: .
J: TRBJ1-3
D: .
CDR3: CASSGGASGNTIYF
DNA: TGTGCCAGCTCAGGCGGAGCCTCTGGAAACACCATATATTTT

V: TRBV6-6
size: .
J: TRBJ2-5
D: .
CDR3: CASSYSNSQETQYF
DNA: TGTGCCAGCAGTTACTCAAACAGCCAAGAGACCCAGTACTTC

V: TRBV3-1
size: .
J: TRBJ2-3
D: TRBD2
CDR3: CTSSQGLVTDTQYF
DNA: TGTACCAGCAGCCAGGGACTAGTCACAGATACGCAGTATTTT

V: TRBV29-1
size: few
J: TRBJ1-2
D: .
CDR3: CSVERVGLGGYTF
DNA: TGCAGCGTTGAAAGGGTGGGGCTCGGTGGCTACACCTTC

V: TRBV27
size: .
J: TRBJ2-7
D: .
CDR3: CASSSTLGRYEQYF
DNA: TGTGCCAGCAGTTCCACGTTGGGGCGATACGAGCAGTACTTC

V: TRBV6-2/TRBV6-3
size: .
J: TRBJ2-1
D: .
CDR3: CASSYPGTANEQFF
DNA: TGTGCCAGCAGTTACCCTGGGACGGCCAATGAGCAGTTCTTC

V: TRBV3-1
size: once
J: TRBJ2-1
D: .
CDR3: CASSLRGSGPSWDEQFF
DNA: TGTGCCAGCAGCCTTCGAGGTAGCGGCCCCTCCTGGGATGAGCAGTTCTTC

V: TRBV7-8
size: .
J: TRBJ1-6
D: .
CDR3: CASSLAFNRLGDQNSPLHF
DNA: TGTGCCAGCAGCTTAGCGTTTAATAGGTTGGGGGACCAAAATTCACCCCTCCACTTT

V: TRBV20-1
size: .
J: TRBJ2-3
D: TRBD2
CDR3: CSARDLRLAGMTDTQYF
DNA: TGCAGTGCTAGAGATCTACGACTAGCGGGTATGACAGATACGCAGTATTTT

V: TRBV12-3/TRBV12-4
size: .
J: TRBJ1-2
D: .
CDR3: CASSPPTNRGGYTF
DNA: TGTGCCAGCAGTCCCCCCACAAATCGAGGGGGCTACACCTTC

V: TRBV27
size: few
J: TRBJ2-1
D: .
CDR3: CASSLMGELDHNEQFF
DNA: TGTGCCAGCAGTTTAATGGGGGAGTTAGACCACAATGAGCAGTTCTTC

V: TRBV7-3
size: few
J: TRBJ2-1
D: .
CDR3: CASSLRPDSNEQFF
DNA: TGTGCCAGCAGCTTACGTCCGGATAGCAATGAGCAGTTCTTC

V: TRBV5-1
size: .
J: TRBJ2-1
D: .
CDR3: CASSLGLRRDSSYNEQFF
DNA: TGCGCCAGCAGCTTGGGTCTTAGGCGCGATAGCTCCTACAATGAGCAGTTCTTC

V: TRBV28
size: .
J: TRBJ2-7
D: .
CDR3: CASRDKLYEQYF
DNA: TGTGCCAGCCGGGACAAACTCTACGAGCAGTACTTC

V: TRBV7-2
size: few
J: TRBJ2-6
D: .
CDR3: CASSLGVGSSGANVLTF
DNA: TGTGCCAGCAGCTTAGGGGTCGGTTCCTCTGGGGCCAACGTCCTGACTTTC

V: TRBV18
size: few
J: TRBJ2-1
D: TRBD1
CDR3: CASSPLKTGAYNEQFF
DNA: TGTGCCAGCTCACCACTAAAGACAGGGGCCTACAATGAGCAGTTCTTC

V: TRBV6-5
size: .
J: TRBJ1-6
D: .
CDR3: CASSYSGRLNSPLHF
DNA: TGTGCCAGCAGTTACTCCGGACGGCTTAATTCACCCCTCCACTTT

V: TRBV12-3/TRBV12-4
size: once
J: TRBJ2-3
D: .
CDR3: CASSIPGATDTQYF
DNA: TGTGCCAGCAGTATCCCCGGGGCCACAGATACGCAGTATTTT

V: TRBV25-1
size: few
J: TRBJ2-5
D: TRBD1
CDR3: CASSEIRTGAALVETQYF
DNA: TGTGCCAGCAGTGAAATCCGGACAGGGGCTGCCCTGGTAGAGACCCAGTACTTC

V: TRBV28
size: .
J: TRBJ2-4
D: .
CDR3: CASSVWGDGQNIQYF
DNA: TGTGCCAGCAGCGTCTGGGGGGACGGCCAAAACATTCAGTACTTC

V: TRBV13
size: few
J: TRBJ1-3
D: .
CDR3: CASNRKGSGNTIYF
DNA: TGTGCCAGCAACAGGAAGGGGTCTGGAAACACCATATATTTT

V: TRBV28
size: few
J: TRBJ2-1
D: .
CDR3: CASLVAGSYNEQFF
DNA: TGTGCCAGCTTAGTGGCGGGTTCCTACAATGAGCAGTTCTTC

V: TRBV3-1
size: .
J: TRBJ2-3
D: .
CDR3: CASSQQGSGTDTQYF
DNA: TGTGCCAGCAGCCAACAGGGGTCTGGCACAGATACGCAGTATTTT

V: TRBV28
size: .
J: TRBJ1-6
D: .
CDR3: CASSSGTPSSPLHF
DNA: TGTGCCAGCAGTTCAGGGACACCCAGTTCACCCCTCCACTTT

V: TRBV13
size: .
J: TRBJ2-1
D: TRBD2
CDR3: CASWTSGGYNEQFF
DNA: TGTGCCAGCTGGACTAGCGGGGGGTACAATGAGCAGTTCTTC

V: TRBV29-1
size: few
J: TRBJ1-2
D: .
CDR3: CSVRSGYTF
DNA: TGCAGCGTCAGGAGTGGCTACACCTTC

V: TRBV20-1
size: few
J: TRBJ1-1
D: .
CDR3: CSARDWTLDTEAFF
DNA: TGCAGTGCTAGAGATTGGACTTTGGACACTGAAGCTTTCTTT

V: TRBV5-6
size: few
J: TRBJ1-2
D: .
CDR3: CTSSFAGGYTF
DNA: TGTACCAGCAGCTTTGCGGGAGGCTACACCTTC

V: TRBV20-1
size: .
J: TRBJ1-4
D: TRBD1
CDR3: CSAKGAADYNEKLFF
DNA: TGCAGTGCTAAGGGGGCAGCGGATTATAATGAAAAACTGTTTTTT

V: TRBV7-4
size: .
J: TRBJ2-7
D: .
CDR3: CASSFGSEIEQYF
DNA: TGTGCCAGCAGCTTCGGGTCGGAAATCGAGCAGTACTTC

V: TRBV20-1
size: .
J: TRBJ2-3
D: TRBD1
CDR3: CSAPPGTGYDTQYF
DNA: TGCAGTGCTCCTCCGGGGACAGGGTACGATACGCAGTATTTT

V: TRBV9
size: .
J: TRBJ2-3
D: TRBD2
CDR3: CASSTTSGGPDTQYF
DNA: TGTGCCAGCAGCACCACTAGCGGGGGTCCCGATACGCAGTATTTT

V: TRBV20-1
size: few
J: TRBJ1-6
D: .
CDR3: CSAPDQSPLHF
DNA: TGCAGTGCTCCCGACCAATCACCCCTCCACTTT

V: TRBV7-8
size: few
J: TRBJ1-1
D: .
CDR3: CASSLGRSGLEAFF
DNA: TGTGCCAGCAGCTTGGGCAGGTCGGGGTTAGAAGCTTTCTTT

V: TRBV29-1
size: few
J: TRBJ1-1
D: .
CDR3: CSVTTTQNTEAFF
DNA: TGCAGCGTTACAACGACCCAGAACACTGAAGCTTTCTTT

V: TRBV7-9
size: .
J: TRBJ2-3
D: TRBD2
CDR3: CASSQRTSGITEDTQYF
DNA: TGTGCCAGCAGCCAACGGACTAGCGGGATTACCGAAGATACGCAGTATTTT

V: TRBV3-1
size: .
J: TRBJ2-7
D: .
CDR3: CASSQELSEQYF
DNA: TGTGCCAGCAGCCAAGAGCTCAGCGAGCAGTACTTC

V: TRBV24-1
size: few
J: TRBJ2-5
D: TRBD2
CDR3: CATSDILAGTETQYF
DNA: TGTGCCACCAGTGACATACTAGCGGGTACAGAGACCCAGTACTTC

V: TRBV4-1
size: few
J: TRBJ1-2
D: TRBD1
CDR3: CASSPGRDRGFSYGYTF
DNA: TGCGCCAGCAGCCCCGGTCGCGACAGGGGATTTTCCTATGGCTACACCTTC

V: TRBV6-6
size: few
J: TRBJ1-2
D: .
CDR3: CAGSPPNHNYGYTF
DNA: TGTGCCGGCAGCCCGCCCAACCATAACTATGGCTACACCTTC

V: TRBV28
size: .
J: TRBJ2-7
D: .
CDR3: CASSIGFLSYEQYF
DNA: TGTGCCAGCAGTATCGGGTTTTTGAGCTACGAGCAGTACTTC

V: TRBV5-6
size: .
J: TRBJ2-5
D: TRBD1
CDR3: CASSRTGDQEQYF
DNA: TGTGCCAGCAGCCGGACAGGGGATCAAGAGCAGTACTTC

V: TRBV12-3/TRBV12-4
size: .
J: TRBJ2-1
D: TRBD1
CDR3: CASSLALGTGYEQFF
DNA: TGTGCCAGCAGTTTAGCGCTGGGGACAGGGTATGAGCAGTTCTTC

V: TRBV7-2
size: .
J: TRBJ1-2
D: .
CDR3: CASSLNGIYGYTF
DNA: TGTGCCAGCAGCTTAAACGGAATCTATGGCTACACCTTC

V: TRBV20-1
size: .
J: TRBJ2-5
D: .
CDR3: CSAPWDTYYNQETQYF
DNA: TGCAGTGCTCCATGGGACACCTACTACAATCAAGAGACCCAGTACTTC

V: TRBV7-2
size: .
J: TRBJ1-1
D: .
CDR3: CASSLSSQGYTEAFF
DNA: TGTGCCAGCAGCTTATCTAGCCAGGGGTACACTGAAGCTTTCTTT

V: TRBV7-9
size: .
J: TRBJ2-3
D: .
CDR3: CASTARDTQYF
DNA: TGTGCCAGCACCGCTAGGGATACGCAGTATTTT

V: TRBV12-3/TRBV12-4
size: few
J: TRBJ1-5
D: .
CDR3: CASSLGWGEPQHF
DNA: TGTGCCAGCAGTTTAGGTTGGGGCGAGCCCCAGCATTTT

V: TRBV6-6
size: .
J: TRBJ1-1
D: TRBD1
CDR3: CASSHWTGEAFF
DNA: TGTGCCAGCAGTCACTGGACAGGCGAAGCTTTCTTT